Sequencing of this T cell receptor beta chain was carried out in a study of cytomegalovirus exposure and HLA in healthy donors. There are 13 residues in the CDR3. Germline V gene data show CDR1 as ENHRY and CDR2 as SYGVKD. Concerning this clone: The junction and the germline gene differ at one end; a read error may be behind it. Other DNA sequences in the same sample also yield this CDR3.

PCR amplification relied on 60 Vbeta primers (plus 13 Jbeta primers). This table comes from immunoSEQ multiplex PCR, and its TCRdb copy is limited to in-frame clones, with some not included. The data show about 140,000 clones, less than 80% seen once. The clonotype was recovered from a female donor in good health and CMV-seropositive. The chain recombines TRBV10-3 with TRBJ2-5, with 8 bases that match TRBD2. Sequenced input: PBMCs. The CDR3 region is CAINEAGDETQYF. The CDR3 coding sequence is TGCGCCATCAACGAAGCGGGGGACGAGACCCAGTACTTC.